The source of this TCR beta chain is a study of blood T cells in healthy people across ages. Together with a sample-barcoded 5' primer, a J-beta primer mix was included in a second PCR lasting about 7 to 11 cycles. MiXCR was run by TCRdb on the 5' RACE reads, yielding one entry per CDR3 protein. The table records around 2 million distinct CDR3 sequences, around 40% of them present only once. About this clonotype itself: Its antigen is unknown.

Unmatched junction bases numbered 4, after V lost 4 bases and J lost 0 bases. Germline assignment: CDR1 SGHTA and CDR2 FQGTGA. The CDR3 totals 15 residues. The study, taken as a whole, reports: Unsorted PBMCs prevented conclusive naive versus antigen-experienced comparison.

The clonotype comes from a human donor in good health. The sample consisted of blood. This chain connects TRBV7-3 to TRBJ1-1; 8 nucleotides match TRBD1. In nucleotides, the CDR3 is TGTGCCAGCAGCTCACAGGGGGGGATGAACACTGAAGCTTTCTTT. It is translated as CASSSQGGMNTEAFF. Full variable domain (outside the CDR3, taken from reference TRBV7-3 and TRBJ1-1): GAGVSQTPSNKVTEKGKYVELRCDPISGHTALYWYRQSLGQGPEFLIYFQGTGAADDSGLPNDRFFAVRPEGSVSTLKIQRTERGDSAVYLCASSSQGGMNTEAFFGQGTRLTVV.